These 30 T cell receptor beta chains were sequenced from one sample in a study of T cell repertoires in cytomegalovirus infection. MiXCR, applied by TCRdb to the reads, yields one record per CDR3 protein. This table has about 320,000 distinct CDR3 sequences, more than 8% appearing once. Material: PBMCs. The receptors originated from a human donor in good health (CMV status not recorded). Some clones in this sample may be carry-over from other donors' samples.

The sample holds many counts of this clonotype. This chain connects TRBV11-3 to TRBJ2-3, with TRBD1 matching 11 bases. CDR1 SGHNT and CDR2 YENEEA come from the germline V gene. V was clipped by 5 bases and J by 2 bases; unmatched bases: 6. The CDR3 runs to 16 residues. CDR3 loop: CASSTGTGGATDTQYF. CDR3 nucleotide sequence: TGTGCCAGCAGCACCGGGACAGGGGGAGCCACAGATACGCAGTATTTT.

This clonotype has a count of ten or more. The rearrangement links TRBV4-3 to TRBJ1-4, with 9 bases aligning to TRBD1. Germline-derived CDR1 and CDR2 are LGHNA and YSLEER. The J segment lost 5 bases and the V segment lost 4 bases, leaving 5 bases of the junction unmatched. The length of the CDR3 is 15 residues. CDR3 sequence: CASSPRDRDNEKLFF. The CDR3 bases are TGCGCCAGCAGCCCCCGGGACAGGGACAATGAAAAACTGTTTTTT.

This CDR3 reads CASSRLAGQFSSSYNEQFF. The CDR3 DNA follows: TGTGCCAGCTCACGACTAGCGGGCCAATTCTCCAGCTCCTACAATGAGCAGTTCTTC. The genes are TRBV18 and TRBJ2-1; 10 positions agree with TRBD2. The CDR3 runs to 19 residues. Germline V gives CDR1 KGHSH, CDR2 LQKENI. The J segment lost 0 bases and the V segment lost 4 bases, leaving 12 bases of the junction unmatched.

A few counts support this clonotype. CDR3 in DNA: TGTGCCAGCCGACACCTCAATGAGCAGTTCTTC. Protein sequence: CASRHLNEQFF. The rearrangement links TRBV6-1 to TRBJ2-1; D gene ambiguous. The germline V and J ends were trimmed by 8 bases and 6 bases, with 8 bases remaining between them. Germline V gives CDR1 MNHNS, CDR2 SASEGT. This CDR3 spans 11 amino acids.

The chain uses TRBV10-3 and TRBJ2-7; TRBD2 agrees at 7 bases. Germline CDR1 and CDR2: ENHRY and SYGVKD. The V and J ends lost 8 bases and 4 bases, in that order; junction bases with no gene match: 14. This CDR3 is built from 15 residues. CDR3 sequence reads: CAIASGREMRYEQYF. CDR3 sequence (DNA): TGTGCCATCGCCTCTGGGCGGGAGATGCGGTACGAGCAGTACTTC.

This chain uses TRBV4-1 with TRBJ2-5; D is uncertain. The germline V gene encodes CDR1 MGHRA and CDR2 YSYEKL. CDR3 length equals 13 residues. V was cut by 1 base and J by 5 bases, with 8 bases left in between. DNA of the CDR3: TGCGCCAGCAGCCAAGTCCACGTTGAGACCCAGTACTTC. It specifies CASSQVHVETQYF.

This clonotype was detected many times. This chain links TRBV20-1 with TRBJ1-4; D not certain. The CDR3 extends over 13 amino acids. CDR1 and CDR2 from the germline V gene are DFQATT and SNEGSKA (reference sequence). The CDR3 nucleotides read TGCAGCCCTAGGACCGATCGGGGTGAAAAACTGTTTTTT. Translated, it gives CSPRTDRGEKLFF.

This clonotype has only a few counts. The chain combines TRBV15 with TRBJ2-4; a weak D match, TRBD2 (6 bases). The CDR3 totals 16 residues. The V gene's germline CDR1 is LNHNV and CDR2 YYDKDF (reference sequence). Between the trimmed V and J ends, which lost 0 bases and 4 bases, there was a span of 13 bases. CDR3 protein: CATSRDLSGSKNIQYF. The CDR3 nucleotides are TGTGCCACCAGCAGAGATCTAAGCGGGTCAAAAAACATTCAGTACTTC.

This clonotype has a count of ten or more. This chain joins TRBV3-1 and TRBJ2-7, with a possible D match to TRBD2 (5 bases). There are 14 residues in the CDR3. Germline loops: CDR1 LGHDT, CDR2 YNNKEL (reference sequence). The V end was cut by 2 bases, the J end by 0 bases, with 8 bases between. The CDR3 bases are TGTGCCAGCAGCCAAAGCGGACCCTCCTACGAGCAGTACTTC. This codes for CASSQSGPSYEQYF.

This clonotype has at least ten counts. J is TRBJ2-3 and V is TRBV7-2; D is ambiguous. The CDR3 spans 17 residues. Trimming removed 5 bases at V and 4 bases at J, with 22 bases between. Germline CDR1 reads SGHTA; CDR2 reads FQGNSA. Written as DNA, the CDR3 is TGTGCCAGCAGCCCGCACCCCTCTCCGGCTCTGGCAGATACGCAGTATTTT. Its translation is CASSPHPSPALADTQYF.

This chain connects TRBV10-3 to TRBJ2-7, with no clear D. Trimming stripped 4 bases from V and 0 bases from J, with 4 bases between. This CDR3 comprises 12 residues. Germline V gives CDR1 ENHRY, CDR2 SYGVKD. CDR3 in DNA: TGTGCCATCAGTGGGAACTCCTACGAGCAGTACTTC. It translates to CAISGNSYEQYF.

This chain connects TRBV5-1 to TRBJ2-7, with TRBD1 identical over 7 bases. Germline CDR1 reads SGHRS; CDR2 reads YFSETQ. The CDR3 is made up of 16 amino acids. With 3 bases clipped from V and 0 bases from J, the junction kept 9 bases outside the gene matches. The CDR3 spells CASSYSDRRSSYEQYF. The CDR3 coding sequence is TGCGCCAGCAGCTATTCGGACAGGCGAAGCTCCTACGAGCAGTACTTC.

The chain uses TRBV6-5 and TRBJ2-1; possible D gene TRBD1, 6 bases. The CDR3 contains 12 residues. Trimming removed 1 base at V and 15 bases at J, with 13 bases between. Germline V gene lookup returns CDR1 MNHEY and CDR2 SVGAGI. DNA for the CDR3: TGTGCCAGCAGTTACTTGCCAGGGGTGTGGTTCTTC. Its protein product is CASSYLPGVWFF.

This clonotype was detected only a few times. J is TRBJ1-5 and V is TRBV20-1; tentative D call: TRBD1 (6 bases). V was cut by 3 bases and J by 1 base, with 19 bases left in between. The CDR3 has 17 residues. CDR1 is DFQATT and CDR2 is SNEGSKA in the germline V gene (reference sequence). The CDR3 coding sequence is TGCAGTGCTAGTCCTTCAGGGGTTAGACAGAGCAATCAGCCCCAGCATTTT. Amino acid sequence: CSASPSGVRQSNQPQHF.

This clonotype was seen only a few times. The CDR3 DNA is TGTGCCAGCAGTTACGACTGGGGGCGCGGTGAAAAACTGTTTTTT. The encoded protein is CASSYDWGRGEKLFF. This sequence joins TRBV6-8 and TRBJ1-4; D perhaps matches TRBD1 (6 bases). Germline values: CDR1 MNHGY, CDR2 SAAAGT. V was cut by 2 bases and J by 7 bases, with 14 bases left in between. The CDR3 totals 15 residues.

This clonotype was observed a handful of times. This chain joins TRBV20-1 and TRBJ1-1; D not resolved. V lost 0 bases and J 4 bases, leaving 15 bases between the germline ends. CDR3 length: 15 amino acids. CDR1 and CDR2 (germline): DFQATT, SNEGSKA (reference sequence). CDR3 protein: CSARDPSRAGTEAFF. In nucleotides, the CDR3 is TGCAGTGCTAGAGATCCATCGAGGGCGGGCACTGAAGCTTTCTTT.

The chain links TRBV20-1 to TRBJ2-1; D is possibly TRBD2 (5 bases). V was cut by 2 bases and J by 0 bases, with 11 bases left in between. Germline V gives CDR1 DFQATT, CDR2 SNEGSKA (reference sequence). The CDR3 loop spans 15 amino acids. The CDR3: CSARNRDSSYNEQFF. The DNA for the CDR3 is TGCAGTGCTAGAAACCGGGATAGCTCCTACAATGAGCAGTTCTTC.

This clonotype has a count of ten or more. V usage is TRBV19 and J usage is TRBJ2-3; no clear D gene. The germline CDR1 and CDR2 sequences are LNHDA and SQIVND (reference sequence). Trimming stripped 3 bases from V and 4 bases from J, with 14 bases between. CDR3 size: 15 residues. The CDR3 DNA is TGTGCCAGTAGTATCGTGAAGGGTTCGGCAGATACGCAGTATTTT. Protein sequence: CASSIVKGSADTQYF.

This clonotype was counted between two and nine times. J is TRBJ2-1 and V is TRBV12-3 or TRBV12-4, with 8 bases that match TRBD2. V trimming: 8 bases; J trimming: 7 bases; junction bases outside the gene matches: 7. The CDR3 length is 13 residues. CDR3 coding DNA: TGTGCCAGCGAATTAGCGGGACTTAATGAGCAGTTCTTC. Its translation: CASELAGLNEQFF.

The chain has TRBV28 and TRBJ2-1; no clear D. CDR3 length: 16 residues. Germline values: CDR1 MDHEN, CDR2 SYDVKM. V was cut by 7 bases and J by 0 bases, with 16 bases left in between. The CDR3 nucleotides are TGTGCCAGCACCCCTCCTCATAGCAGCTCCTACAATGAGCAGTTCTTC. It yields the protein CASTPPHSSSYNEQFF.

There are a few counts of this clonotype. The chain recombines TRBV19 with TRBJ2-4; no definite D call. V was shortened by 6 bases and J by 1 base, with 10 bases between the two germline ends. From germline, CDR1 is LNHDA and CDR2 SQIVND (reference sequence). This CDR3 is 14 amino acids long. The CDR3 loop reads CASRADPAKNIQYF. The CDR3 DNA follows: TGTGCCAGTAGGGCGGACCCCGCCAAAAACATTCAGTACTTC.

Many counts were recorded for this clonotype. The rearrangement uses TRBV24-1 and TRBJ2-1; TRBD2 is a possible D gene (5 bases). CDR3 length equals 12 residues. The germline CDR1 and CDR2 sequences are KGHDR and SFDVKD. V was pared by 9 bases and J by 2 bases, with 7 bases between. Here the CDR3 reads CATGGPYNEQFF. The CDR3 DNA reads as TGTGCCACCGGAGGCCCCTACAATGAGCAGTTCTTC.

This clonotype occurred a few times. The J gene is TRBJ2-7, the V gene TRBV28, with 8 bases fitting TRBD1. V gave up 4 bases and J gave up 7 bases; unmatched junction bases: 6. The CDR3 is made up of 13 amino acids. Germline V gene data show CDR1 as MDHEN and CDR2 as SYDVKM. CDR3 nucleotide sequence: TGTGCCAGCAGTTACCAGGGGGCAGAAGAGCAGTACTTC. It is translated as CASSYQGAEEQYF.

This clonotype came up a few times. This chain joins TRBV10-3 and TRBJ1-2, with D possibly TRBD1 on 5 matching bases. The CDR3 is 15 residues long. V was trimmed by 4 bases and J by 0 bases, leaving 12 bases between them. Germline V gene lookup returns CDR1 ENHRY and CDR2 SYGVKD. This CDR3 is CAISAREEANYGYTF. The CDR3 DNA sequence: TGTGCCATCAGTGCCAGGGAGGAGGCTAACTATGGCTACACCTTC.

The chain couples TRBV6-2 or TRBV6-3 to TRBJ1-5; TRBD1 matches 7 bases. The V and J ends lost 5 bases and 2 bases, in that order; junction bases with no gene match: 6. Germline V gene lookup returns CDR1 MNHEY and CDR2 SVGEGT. The CDR3 consists of 15 residues. DNA of the CDR3: TGTGCCAGCAGTGACAGGGACAGAGGCAATCAGCCCCAGCATTTT. Amino acid sequence: CASSDRDRGNQPQHF.

This clonotype was observed a handful of times. The rearrangement uses TRBV2 and TRBJ1-2; D unresolved. Trimming pared 3 bases from V and 7 bases from J, leaving 9 bases between. This CDR3 has 12 amino acids. Germline V gives CDR1 SNHLY, CDR2 FYNNEI. CDR3 sequence: CASSEDAPGYTF. CDR3 sequence (DNA): TGTGCCAGCAGTGAGGACGCTCCTGGCTACACCTTC.

This clonotype was counted many times. J is TRBJ2-7 and V is TRBV15, with D hard to call. The germline V gene encodes CDR1 LNHNV and CDR2 YYDKDF (reference sequence). CDR3 length: 16 residues. V lost 6 bases, J lost 1 base, and 19 bases lay in between. Written as DNA, the CDR3 is TGTGCCACCAGACCCCATGGGAAGCCCGATTCCTACGAGCAGTACTTC. It codes for CATRPHGKPDSYEQYF.

This clonotype has a count of ten or more. This chain connects TRBV7-6 to TRBJ2-7, with 8 bases that match TRBD2. This CDR3 region has 15 residues. Germline trimming cut 1 base from V and 0 bases from J; bases unmatched to any gene: 2. Germline V gene data show CDR1 as SGHVS and CDR2 as FNYEAQ. The CDR3 DNA reads TGTGCCAGCAGCTTAGAGCGGGGGAGCTCCTACGAGCAGTACTTC. It translates to CASSLERGSSYEQYF. The whole variable domain, filled in from reference TRBV7-6 and TRBJ2-7, reads GAGVSQSPRYKVTKRGQDVALRCDPISGHVSLYWYRQALGQGPEFLTYFNYEAQQDKSGLPNDRFSAERPEGSISTLTIQRTEQRDSAMYRCASSLERGSSYEQYFGPGTRLTVT.

The chain joins TRBV7-9 to TRBJ1-1; D is possibly TRBD1 (5 bases). The CDR3 sequence is 14 residues long. Germline loops: CDR1 SEHNR, CDR2 FQNEAQ (reference sequence). V lost 5 bases and J lost 4, with 14 bases in between. The chain's CDR3 is CASSGGYGGTEAFF. The CDR3 bases are TGTGCCAGCAGCGGGGGGTACGGCGGCACTGAAGCTTTCTTT. Based on the CDR3 plus reference TRBV7-9 and TRBJ1-1, the full variable domain is DTGVSQNPRHKITKRGQNVTFRCDPISEHNRLYWYRQTLGQGPEFLTYFQNEAQLEKSRLLSDRFSAERPKGSFSTLEIQRTEQGDSAMYLCASSGGYGGTEAFFGQGTRLTVV.

This chain joins TRBV20-1 and TRBJ2-3; D is undetermined. Germline CDR1 DFQATT, CDR2 SNEGSKA (reference sequence). Trimming took 4 bases from V and 1 from J, leaving 12 bases between them. The CDR3 is 14 amino acids. The CDR3 loop reads CSATHRTRTDTQYF. The CDR3 DNA sequence: TGCAGTGCTACGCATCGGACCCGCACAGATACGCAGTATTTT.